This TCR beta chain comes out of a study of blood T cell repertoires in COVID-19. The wider study: The United States, Italy and Spain provided the acute and convalescent COVID-19 samples. PBMCs, B-cell-depleted T cells, or T cells were the source of the cDNA or gDNA that made up the material.

This CDR3 spans 13 amino acids. V was clipped by 0 bases and J by 4 bases, with 7 bases between them. Germline V gene lookup returns CDR1 GTSNPN and CDR2 SVGIG (reference sequence). Seattle's cohort entered during active infection and was followed longitudinally. The authors' processing: Amplification with reference gene primers provided the estimates of nucleated cell counts. Produced via immunoSEQ multiplex PCR; TCRdb's table is partial and in-frame only. V and J calls and clone size are copied from that table; D and trimming were computed from the DNA. The table has about 220,000 clones, approximately 78% seen once; the top ten hold less than 6%.

The sequenced sample was peripheral blood. This clonotype originated in a woman aged 70-85 years with COVID-19, enrolled during active disease. The chain combines TRBV30 with TRBJ1-5; D is perhaps TRBD1 (5 bases). CDR3 amino acids: CAWSVQVNQPQHF. In nucleotides, the CDR3 is TGTGCCTGGAGTGTACAGGTAAATCAGCCCCAGCATTTT.